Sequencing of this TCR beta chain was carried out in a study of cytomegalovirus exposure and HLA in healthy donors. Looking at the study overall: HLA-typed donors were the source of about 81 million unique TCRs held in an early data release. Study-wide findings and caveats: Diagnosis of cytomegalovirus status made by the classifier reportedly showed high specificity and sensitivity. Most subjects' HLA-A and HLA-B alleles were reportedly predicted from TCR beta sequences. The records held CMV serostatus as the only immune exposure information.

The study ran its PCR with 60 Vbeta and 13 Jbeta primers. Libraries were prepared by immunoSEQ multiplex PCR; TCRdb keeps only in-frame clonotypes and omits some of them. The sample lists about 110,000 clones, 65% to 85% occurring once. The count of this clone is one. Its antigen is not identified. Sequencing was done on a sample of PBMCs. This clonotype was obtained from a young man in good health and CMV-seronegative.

The CDR3 reads CASSEGRNTEAFF. The DNA of the CDR3 is TGTGCCAGCAGTGAGGGCAGGAACACTGAAGCTTTCTTT. The chain uses TRBV2 and TRBJ1-1; no clear D. Germline V gene data show CDR1 as SNHLY and CDR2 as FYNNEI. The CDR3 has 13 amino acids. Between the trimmed V and J ends, which lost 3 bases and 1 base, there was a span of 6 bases.